This TCR beta chain was documented in a study of blood T cell repertoires in COVID-19. The overall study: In each case, the material was cDNA or gDNA derived from T cells, B-cell-depleted T cells, or PBMCs.

Germline-derived CDR1 and CDR2 are GTSNPN and SVGIG (reference sequence). V was shortened by 4 bases and J by 2 bases, with 11 bases between the two germline ends. CDR3 length equals 13 residues. TCRdb keeps only in-frame clones here, not all; method: immunoSEQ multiplex PCR. The sample has some 180,000 clones; more than 70% are singletons. The chain employs TRBV30 and TRBJ1-1, with D uncertain. Sequencing was performed on peripheral blood. This receptor was identified in a middle-aged man with active or convalescent COVID-19. The CDR3 DNA sequence: TGTGCCTGGAATGGGCTGACAAACACTGAAGCTTTCTTT. This codes for CAWNGLTNTEAFF.